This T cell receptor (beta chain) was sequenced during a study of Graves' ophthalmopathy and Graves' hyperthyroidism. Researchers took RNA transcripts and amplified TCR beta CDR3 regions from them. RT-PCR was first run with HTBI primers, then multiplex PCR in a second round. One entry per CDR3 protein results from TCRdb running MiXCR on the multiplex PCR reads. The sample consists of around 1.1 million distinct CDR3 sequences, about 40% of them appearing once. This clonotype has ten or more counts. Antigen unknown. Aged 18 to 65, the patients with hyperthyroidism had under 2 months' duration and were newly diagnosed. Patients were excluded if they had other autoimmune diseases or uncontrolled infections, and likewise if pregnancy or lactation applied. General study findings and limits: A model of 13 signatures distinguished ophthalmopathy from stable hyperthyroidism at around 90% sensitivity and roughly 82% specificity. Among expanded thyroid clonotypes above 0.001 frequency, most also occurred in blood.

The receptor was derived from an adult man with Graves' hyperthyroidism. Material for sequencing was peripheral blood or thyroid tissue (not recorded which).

CDR3 loop: CASSLDGDTEAFF. The CDR3 bases are TGTGCCAGCAGCCTGGACGGTGACACTGAAGCTTTCTTT. This chain links TRBV11-2 with TRBJ1-1; D uncertain. Germline lookup yields CDR1 SGHAT and CDR2 FQNNGV. The CDR3 covers 13 residues. V was pared by 5 bases and J by 3 bases, with 10 bases between.